One sample yielded the 7 T cell receptor beta chains listed below, sequenced in a study of blood T cell repertoires in COVID-19. This table comes from immunoSEQ multiplex PCR, and its TCRdb copy is limited to in-frame clones, with some not included. Of about 110,000 clones in the sample, 80% to 90% were seen once. Material: peripheral blood. The receptors originated from a woman at least 80 years old with active or convalescent COVID-19.

This chain connects TRBV7-9 to TRBJ2-7, with D perhaps TRBD2 (5 bases). The CDR3 is 13 residues long. From germline, CDR1 is SEHNR and CDR2 FQNEAQ (reference sequence). V shed 5 bases and J shed 4 bases, with 12 bases lying between them. The CDR3 bases are TGTGCCAGCAGCCCCCCCGGGAAGTACGAGCAGTACTTC. Translating gives CASSPPGKYEQYF.

This chain joins TRBV9 and TRBJ2-7, with TRBD1 matching over 7 bases. This CDR3 is 15 amino acids long. With V trimmed by 0 bases and J by 1 base, 4 bases remained unmatched. Germline V gene sequence: CDR1 SGDLS, CDR2 YYNGEE. The CDR3 protein is CASSVGGDRSYEQYF. The CDR3 DNA sequence: TGTGCCAGCAGCGTAGGAGGGGACAGATCCTACGAGCAGTACTTC. Supplemented by reference TRBV9 and TRBJ2-7, the full variable domain reads DSGVTQTPKHLITATGQRVTLRCSPRSGDLSVYWYQQSLDQGLQFLIQYYNGEERAKGNILERFSAQQFPDLHSELNLSSLELGDSALYFCASSVGGDRSYEQYFGPGTRLTVT.

V gene TRBV27 combines with J gene TRBJ1-1, with a possible D match to TRBD1 (6 bases). The CDR3 has 15 amino acids. Trimming took off 3 bases at V and 7 bases at J, with 18 bases between the two ends. CDR1 and CDR2 from the germline V gene are MNHEY and SMNVEV (reference sequence). CDR3 amino acids: CASSLLDTRGGEAFF. The CDR3 DNA sequence: TGTGCCAGCAGTTTGCTAGACACCCGAGGGGGTGAAGCTTTCTTT.

This chain links TRBV7-3 with TRBJ2-3, with 7 bases identical to TRBD2. CDR3 length: 16 residues. V gave up 3 bases and J gave up 0 bases; unmatched junction bases: 6. CDR1 and CDR2 (germline): SGHTA, FQGTGA. CDR3 sequence: CASSFGRERSTDTQYF. DNA for the CDR3: TGTGCCAGCAGCTTTGGGCGGGAGCGTAGCACAGATACGCAGTATTTT.

CDR3 region: CASKSGTGGGEQYF. In DNA form, the CDR3 reads TGTGCCAGCAAATCCGGGACAGGGGGCGGGGAGCAGTACTTC. The genes are TRBV28 and TRBJ2-7; 12 positions match TRBD1. The CDR3 covers 14 residues. Germline V gives CDR1 MDHEN, CDR2 SYDVKM. After removal of 7 bases from V and 7 bases from J, the junction contained 8 bases not matched to a gene.

The chain uses TRBV30 and TRBJ1-4, with D tentatively TRBD1 (5 bases). There are 13 residues in the CDR3. V was pared by 2 bases and J by 3 bases, with 7 bases between. The germline gives CDR1 GTSNPN, CDR2 SVGIG (reference sequence). CDR3 coding DNA: TGTGCCTGGAGTATGGGGCCTAATGAAAAACTGTTTTTT. Its protein product is CAWSMGPNEKLFF. Based on the CDR3 plus reference TRBV30 and TRBJ1-4, the full variable domain is SQTIHQWPATLVQPVGSPLSLECTVEGTSNPNLYWYRQAAGRGLQLLFYSVGIGQISSEVPQNLSASRPQDRQFILSSKKLLLSDSGFYLCAWSMGPNEKLFFGSGTQLSVL.

The chain joins TRBV15 to TRBJ1-4; possibly TRBD1 for D (5 bases). V shed 0 bases and J shed 7 bases, with 12 bases lying between them. The CDR3 runs to 15 residues. Germline V CDR1 and CDR2: LNHNV, YYDKDF (reference sequence). The CDR3 sequence: CATSRDPGSLEKLFF. In DNA, the CDR3 is TGTGCCACCAGCAGAGATCCAGGGTCGCTTGAAAAACTGTTTTTT. The whole variable domain, remainder taken from reference TRBV15 and TRBJ1-4, is DAMVIQNPRYQVTQFGKPVTLSCSQTLNHNVMYWYQQKSSQAPKLLFHYYDKDFNNEADTPDNFQSRRPNTSFCFLDIRSPGLGDTAMYLCATSRDPGSLEKLFFGSGTQLSVL.